This TCR beta chain was identified during a study of T cell responses to AZD1222 COVID-19 vaccine. Using immunoSEQ multiplex PCR, the repertoire was profiled, and TCRdb retains in-frame clones only, with some absent. The sample contains 95,000 to 150,000 clones, around nine tenths of which appear only once. Per germline, CDR1 MGHRA and CDR2 YSYEKL. The CDR3 spans 17 residues. Trimming shortened V by 0 bases and J by 4 bases, and 18 bases separated the two germline ends. The receptor comes from an adult in good health. The V call is TRBV4-1, the J call TRBJ1-1; possibly TRBD1 for D (6 bases). The sequences come from peripheral blood, collected on day 0 of AZD1222 vaccination. The chain's CDR3 is CASSQEPGTSGSTEAFF. CDR3 in DNA: TGCGCCAGCAGCCAAGAACCCGGGACATCGGGGAGCACTGAAGCTTTCTTT.